The 12 T cell receptor beta chains listed next were all sequenced from one sample in a study of T cell responses to AZD1222 COVID-19 vaccine. Only in-frame clones appear in the TCRdb table, and some are missing; sequencing was by immunoSEQ multiplex PCR. The repertoire holds over 110,000 clones, with 75% to 95% as singletons. The sample was peripheral blood, taken on day 0 of AZD1222 vaccination. The receptors derive from an adult in good health.

The rearrangement uses TRBV18 and TRBJ2-7; a weak D match, TRBD2 (5 bases). Trimming left V 2 bases short and J 6 bases short, with 8 bases between. The CDR3 extends over 12 amino acids. The germline V gene encodes CDR1 KGHSH and CDR2 LQKENI. CDR3 in amino acids: CASSPSRGEQYF. DNA of the CDR3: TGTGCCAGCTCACCATCACGGGGCGAGCAGTACTTC.

The table lists this clone with a count of one. The V gene is TRBV24-1, the J gene TRBJ2-1; D may be TRBD1 or TRBD2 (5 bases each). Germline V gene lookup returns CDR1 KGHDR and CDR2 SFDVKD. The V and J ends lost 2 bases and 6 bases respectively, with 13 bases between them. This CDR3 is built from 15 residues. The CDR3: CATSDSGIGGNEQFF. CDR3 sequence (DNA): TGTGCCACCAGTGATTCAGGGATTGGGGGCAATGAGCAGTTCTTC.

This chain uses TRBV7-6 with TRBJ2-7; TRBD2 matches 10 bases. V dropped 3 bases and J dropped 0; count of bases not matched to a gene: 2. Germline loops: CDR1 SGHVS, CDR2 FNYEAQ. The CDR3 length is 15 residues. CDR3 DNA sequence: TGTGCCAGCAGCTTTACTAGCGGGGACTCCTACGAGCAGTACTTC. Its translation is CASSFTSGDSYEQYF.

V is TRBV7-8 and J is TRBJ2-5, with TRBD2 as a possible D gene (7 bases). This CDR3 comprises 14 residues. Trimming pared 7 bases from V and 4 bases from J, leaving 16 bases between. Germline CDR1 SGHVS, CDR2 FQNEAQ. CDR3 amino acids: CASNLGRGGETQYF. CDR3 bases: TGTGCCAGCAACCTTGGGAGGGGGGGAGAGACCCAGTACTTC. Based on the CDR3 plus reference TRBV7-8 and TRBJ2-5, the full variable domain is GAGVSQSPRYKVAKRGQDVALRCDPISGHVSLFWYQQALGQGPEFLTYFQNEAQLDKSGLPSDRFFAERPEGSVSTLKIQRTQQEDSAVYLCASNLGRGGETQYFGPGTRLLVL.

This clone was found once. The J gene is TRBJ1-4, the V gene TRBV7-2, with D hard to call. The ends were cut back, 5 bases at V and 4 bases at J, with 11 bases in the middle. This CDR3 contains 14 residues. In germline, CDR1 is SGHTA, CDR2 FQGNSA. CDR3 coding DNA: TGTGCCAGCAGCCCCGAGCGTGATAATGAAAAACTGTTTTTT. This encodes CASSPERDNEKLFF. Using reference TRBV7-2 and TRBJ1-4 for the parts outside the CDR3, the full variable domain is GAGVSQSPSNKVTEKGKDVELRCDPISGHTALYWYRQSLGQGLEFLIYFQGNSAPDKSGLPSDRFSAERTGGSVSTLTIQRTQQEDSAVYLCASSPERDNEKLFFGSGTQLSVL.

This chain uses TRBV1 with TRBJ2-1; TRBD1, the table's D call, lacks a check against the DNA. TRBV1 is labeled a pseudogene. This CDR3 is 16 amino acids long. This CDR3 reads CTSSQGDRGLWDEQFF. CDR3 bases: TGCACCAGCAGCCAAGGTGACAGGGGGCTTTGGGACGAGCAGTTCTTC.

DNA for the CDR3: TGTGCCAGCAGTTCCCGGGACACTGGCTACACCTTC. This encodes CASSSRDTGYTF. This chain connects TRBV7-9 to TRBJ1-2; possible D gene TRBD1, 6 bases. V dropped 6 bases and J dropped 7 bases, with 12 bases sitting between them. Germline V CDR1 and CDR2: SEHNR, FQNEAQ (reference sequence). The CDR3 contains 12 residues.

With respect to this clone: Since a much larger clone is just one base distant, this may be a read error. The sample holds other DNA sequences that translate to the same CDR3. The rearrangement uses TRBV7-9 and TRBJ2-7, with D uncertain. From germline, CDR1 is SEHNR and CDR2 FQNEAQ (reference sequence). The CDR3 sequence is 14 residues long. V lost 5 bases, J lost 2 bases, and 13 bases lay in between. The CDR3 region has the DNA TGTGCCAGCAGCCCCACTGGGCCAACCTACGAGCAGTACTTC. Its protein is CASSPTGPTYEQYF.

This chain connects TRBV12-3 or TRBV12-4 to TRBJ1-1; TRBD1 matches 9 bases. The CDR3 is made up of 12 amino acids. After removal of 6 bases from V and 11 bases from J, the junction contained 7 bases not matched to a gene. In nucleotides, the CDR3 is TGTGCCAGCAGCCCGGGACAGGGCGCGGCTTTCTTT. Protein sequence: CASSPGQGAAFF.

The genes are TRBV27 and TRBJ1-1; D ambiguous. Per the germline V gene, CDR1 is MNHEY and CDR2 is SMNVEV (reference sequence). V gave up 5 bases and J gave up 0 bases, with 13 bases separating them. This CDR3 spans 15 amino acids. CDR3 sequence (DNA): TGTGCCAGCAGTCTTGGCCGCGGAATGAACACTGAAGCTTTCTTT. Translating it yields CASSLGRGMNTEAFF.

The V gene is TRBV10-2, the J gene TRBJ1-1; D call uncertain. Germline CDR1 is WSHSY and CDR2 is SAAADI. The germline V and J ends were trimmed by 4 bases and 0 bases, with 6 bases remaining between them. The CDR3 runs to 13 residues. CDR3 coding DNA: TGCGCCAGCAGTGGGAACGTGAACACTGAAGCTTTCTTT. This codes for CASSGNVNTEAFF.

The rearrangement joins TRBV28 to TRBJ2-5, with 11 nucleotides matching TRBD2. Trimming removed 4 bases from V and 1 base from J; junction bases left unmatched: 8. The germline CDR1 and CDR2 sequences are MDHEN and SYDVKM. The CDR3 extends over 17 amino acids. The CDR3: CASSSELAGGRQETQYF. CDR3 in DNA: TGTGCCAGCAGTTCGGAGCTAGCGGGAGGACGCCAAGAGACCCAGTACTTC.